The entry below gives a single T cell receptor beta chain sequence along with its context. This clonotype was seen many times. The clone's antigen remains unknown. No qualities accompany the bases; no much larger clone lies one base away. Ends trimmed: V by 3 bases, J by 8 bases; bases unmatched to a gene: 9. From the germline V gene (reference sequence), CDR1 is SEHNR and CDR2 is FQNEAQ. The CDR3 runs 14 residues from the cysteine to the phenylalanine. Only CDR3 DNA is held: 42 bases, read in frame from base 1. Genomic DNA served as template for TCR beta VDJ combination and CDR3 sequence profiling. An Illumina HiSeq 2000 was the platform used for TCR repertoire sequencing. Per the source publication's procedure: TRBV/TRBJ rearrangement plots, CDR3 size and DJ length profiles, and Simpson's diversity index were used to assess repertoires. The immunodominant clone was defined as the most abundant DNA sequence in deep sequencing data. CDR3 amino acid sequences were screened for sharing across subjects and were compared with published repertoires and the VDJdb database. The public reads were reprocessed in TCRdb via fastp at Q25 and MiXCR, keeping in-frame beta chains. Entries that share a CDR3 protein sequence are merged under the most common genes and DNA. The V and J calls were not made by the authors but by TCRdb's processing. This sample is represented by some 200,000 distinct CDR3 sequences; roughly 53% of them were singletons. The ten largest clones add up to less than 20% of the sample.

Flow cytometry had shown CD8+CD57+ cell expansion in the patients selected for sequencing. Every patient had severe acquired aplastic anemia, diagnosed using the International Study of Aplastic Anemia and Agranulocytosis and Camitta criteria. No patient had received any therapy when blood was sampled. TCR repertoires of sorted CD4+ and CD8+ blood T cells from severe aplastic anemia patients and healthy subjects were deep-sequenced in the study. Patients were enrolled in the USA under clinicaltrials.gov protocols 00001620, 01623167, 00001397, 00071045, 00081523 and 00961064. Ficoll-Paque density gradient centrifugation was used to isolate peripheral blood mononuclear cells. Before DNA was extracted, CD4+ and CD8+ T cells were sorted using either FACS or magnetic beads. The source of the sample is a study of CD8+CD57+ T cells in acquired aplastic anemia (dated by TCRdb to the late 2010s). Regarding the research as a whole: Extracted DNA from sorted CD4+ and CD8+ cells averaged approximately 3.4 ug, ranging from 0.2 to 27.4 ug. CD8+CD57+ expansion was defined as frequency above the mean frequency observed in healthy subjects. On the study overall, not on this receptor specifically: Although roughly 29 CD8+ CDR3 sequences were shared by patients and controls, these sequences appeared highly expressed in patients and within the immunodominant clones of patients. Between patients and healthy controls, no significant difference in CD8+ Simpson's diversity was found (P=0.060).

Sequenced input: sorted CD4+, CD8+, or CD8+CD57+ T cells (not recorded which) from PBMCs. The receptor's source is a human donor with aplastic anemia. The rearranged chain carries TRBV7-9 and TRBJ1-2; TRBD1 aligns with 7 central bases. The nucleotide sequence is given as TGTGCCAGCAGCTTGGACAGCCAGGGGGAGGGCTACACCTTC. Its product reads: CASSLDSQGEGYTF. The CDR3 plus the reference TRBV7-9 and TRBJ1-2 genes for the other parts give the full variable domain: DTGVSQNPRHKITKRGQNVTFRCDPISEHNRLYWYRQTLGQGPEFLTYFQNEAQLEKSRLLSDRFSAERPKGSFSTLEIQRTEQGDSAMYLCASSLDSQGEGYTFGSGTRLTVV.